These 5 T cell receptor beta chains share one sample of origin, sequenced in a study of blood T cell repertoires in COVID-19. Measured with immunoSEQ multiplex PCR; TCRdb has only the in-frame clones, and not every one. Of around 150,000 clones listed, roughly 74% are singletons. Sample: peripheral blood. The receptors derive from an elderly woman with acute or convalescent COVID-19.

V and J are TRBV2 and TRBJ1-1; D is perhaps TRBD1 (6 bases). CDR1 is SNHLY, CDR2 FYNNEI, per germline. V lost 0 bases to trimming and J lost 4 bases, with 24 bases between them. The CDR3 contains 19 residues. The CDR3 reads CASSEAPKGTGRLRTEAFF. CDR3 nucleotide sequence: TGTGCCAGCAGTGAAGCCCCGAAGGGCACAGGGAGATTGCGCACTGAAGCTTTCTTT.

For this clone: Other DNA sequences in the same sample also yield this CDR3. This chain joins TRBV12-3 or TRBV12-4 and TRBJ1-5; D gene unclear. V was clipped by 4 bases and J by 3 bases, with 4 bases between them. This CDR3 is 12 amino acids long. The CDR3 sequence is CASSSNNQPQHF. CDR3 DNA sequence: TGTGCCAGCAGTTCTAACAATCAGCCCCAGCATTTT.

This sequence joins TRBV14 and TRBJ2-1, with 8 bases identical to TRBD2. Germline-derived CDR1 and CDR2 are SGHDN and FVKESK. Trimming removed 9 bases from V and 7 bases from J; junction bases left unmatched: 14. The CDR3 runs 15 residues. The DNA for the CDR3 is TGTGCCAGTTTTGCTGAGAGACTAGCGTTGAATGAGCAGTTCTTC. It codes for CASFAERLALNEQFF.

CDR3 protein: CASSLTGYTEAFF. CDR3 nucleotide sequence: TGTGCCAGCAGCTTAACAGGGTACACTGAAGCTTTCTTT. The chain is built from TRBV11-3 and TRBJ1-1; a possible D gene is TRBD1 (6 bases). Germline CDR1 is SGHNT and CDR2 is YENEEA. The CDR3 sequence is 13 residues long. Trimming pared 2 bases from V and 3 bases from J, leaving 7 bases between.

The V call is TRBV12-5, the J call TRBJ1-5; D gene ambiguous. Trimming took 1 base from V and 2 from J, leaving 6 bases between them. Germline V gives CDR1 LGHNT, CDR2 FRNRAP. There are 14 residues in the CDR3. This CDR3 is CASGLAQGNQPQHF. The CDR3 DNA is TGTGCTAGTGGTTTGGCCCAGGGCAATCAGCCCCAGCATTTT.